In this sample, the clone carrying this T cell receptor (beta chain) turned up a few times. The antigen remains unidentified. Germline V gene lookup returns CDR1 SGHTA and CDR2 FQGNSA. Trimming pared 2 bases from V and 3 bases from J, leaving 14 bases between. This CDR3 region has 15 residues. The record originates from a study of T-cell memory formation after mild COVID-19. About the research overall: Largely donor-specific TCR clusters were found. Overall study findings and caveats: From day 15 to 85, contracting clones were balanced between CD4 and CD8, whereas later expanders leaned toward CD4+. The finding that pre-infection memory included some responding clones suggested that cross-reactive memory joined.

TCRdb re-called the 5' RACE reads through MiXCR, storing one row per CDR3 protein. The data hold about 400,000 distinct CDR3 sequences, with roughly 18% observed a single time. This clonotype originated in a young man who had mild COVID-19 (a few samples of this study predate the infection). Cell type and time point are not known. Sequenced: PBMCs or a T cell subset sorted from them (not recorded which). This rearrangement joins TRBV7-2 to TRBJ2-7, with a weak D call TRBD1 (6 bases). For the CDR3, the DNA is TGTGCCAGCAGCTTAAGGAGCTCAGGGGACTACGAGCAGTACGTC. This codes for CASSLRSSGDYEQYV.